The clone carrying this T cell receptor (beta chain) has ten or more counts. Its antigen is not identified. The sample belongs to a study of T cells in Graves' hyperthyroidism and ophthalmopathy. Study-level results: Onset of ophthalmopathy came a median about 6.5 months after the model predicted it.

It was RNA transcripts that yielded the amplified TCR beta CDR3 regions. A set of HTBI primers served as the primers for a first-round RT-PCR of the TCR CDR3. Using its own MiXCR run on the multiplex PCR reads, TCRdb lists one record per CDR3 protein. The repertoire includes approximately 640,000 distinct CDR3 sequences, 15% to 20% of them detected once, and 15% to 17% sits in the top ten. Participants, patients aged 18 to 65, had newly diagnosed hyperthyroidism with a duration under 2 months. Pregnant or lactating patients were excluded, as were those with uncontrolled infection or other autoimmune disease. This TCR derives from a man aged 45 to 65 with Graves' hyperthyroidism. Sequencing input: blood.

The CDR3: CASSWGGDRGFQETQYF. The CDR3 nucleotides are TGTGCCAGCAGCTGGGGCGGGGACAGGGGATTCCAAGAGACCCAGTACTTC. This chain joins TRBV13 and TRBJ2-5, with TRBD1 matching over 10 bases. V trimming: 4 bases; J trimming: 1 base; junction bases outside the gene matches: 9. This CDR3 has 17 amino acids. CDR1 and CDR2 from the germline V gene are PRHDT and FYEKMQ (reference sequence).